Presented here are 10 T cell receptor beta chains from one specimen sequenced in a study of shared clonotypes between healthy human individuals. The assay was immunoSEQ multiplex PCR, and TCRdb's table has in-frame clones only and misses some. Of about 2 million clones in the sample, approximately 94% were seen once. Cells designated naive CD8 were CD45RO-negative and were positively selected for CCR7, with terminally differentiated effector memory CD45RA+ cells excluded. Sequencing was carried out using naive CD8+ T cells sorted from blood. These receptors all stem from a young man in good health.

CDR3 DNA: TGTGCCAGCAGCTTAGCAGGGCAAGGGCAGCCCCAGCATTTT. It yields the protein CASSLAGQGQPQHF. The gene calls are TRBV7-9 and TRBJ1-5; D ambiguous. The germline V and J ends were trimmed by 0 bases and 7 bases, with 10 bases remaining between them. The germline CDR1 and CDR2 sequences are SEHNR and FQNEAQ (reference sequence). The CDR3 runs to 14 residues.

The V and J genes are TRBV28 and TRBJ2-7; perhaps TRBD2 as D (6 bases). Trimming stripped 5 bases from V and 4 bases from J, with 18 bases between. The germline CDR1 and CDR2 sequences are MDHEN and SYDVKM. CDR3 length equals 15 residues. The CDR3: CASSQSRGLPYEQYF. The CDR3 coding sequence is TGTGCCAGCAGTCAATCGCGGGGCCTACCTTACGAGCAGTACTTC.

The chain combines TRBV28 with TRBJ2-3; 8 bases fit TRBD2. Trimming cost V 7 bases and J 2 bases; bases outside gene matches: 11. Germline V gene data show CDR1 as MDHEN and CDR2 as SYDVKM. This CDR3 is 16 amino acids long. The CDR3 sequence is CASIEGSGDPTDTQYF. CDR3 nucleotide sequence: TGTGCCAGCATTGAAGGTAGCGGGGACCCCACAGATACGCAGTATTTT. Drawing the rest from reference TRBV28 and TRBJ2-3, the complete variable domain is DVKVTQSSRYLVKRTGEKVFLECVQDMDHENMFWYRQDPGLGLRLIYFSYDVKMKEKGDIPEGYSVSREKKERFSLILESASTNQTSMYLCASIEGSGDPTDTQYFGPGTRLTVL.

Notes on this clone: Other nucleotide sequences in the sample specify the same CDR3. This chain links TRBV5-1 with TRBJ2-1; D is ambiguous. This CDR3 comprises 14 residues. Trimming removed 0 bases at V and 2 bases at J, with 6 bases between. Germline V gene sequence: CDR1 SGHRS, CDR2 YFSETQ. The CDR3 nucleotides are TGCGCCAGCAGCTTGGCCGGAGCCTACAATGAGCAGTTCTTC. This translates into CASSLAGAYNEQFF.

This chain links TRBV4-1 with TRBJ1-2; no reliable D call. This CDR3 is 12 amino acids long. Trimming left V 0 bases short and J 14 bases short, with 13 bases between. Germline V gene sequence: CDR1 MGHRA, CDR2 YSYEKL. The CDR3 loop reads CASSQDSGTYTF. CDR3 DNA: TGCGCCAGCAGCCAAGATTCGGGAACGTATACCTTC.

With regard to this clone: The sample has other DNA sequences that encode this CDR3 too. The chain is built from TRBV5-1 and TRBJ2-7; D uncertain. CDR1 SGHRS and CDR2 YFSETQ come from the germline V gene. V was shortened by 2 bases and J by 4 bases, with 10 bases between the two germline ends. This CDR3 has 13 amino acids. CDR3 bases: TGCGCCAGCAGCTTCGGACCCGGATACGAGCAGTACTTC. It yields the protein CASSFGPGYEQYF.

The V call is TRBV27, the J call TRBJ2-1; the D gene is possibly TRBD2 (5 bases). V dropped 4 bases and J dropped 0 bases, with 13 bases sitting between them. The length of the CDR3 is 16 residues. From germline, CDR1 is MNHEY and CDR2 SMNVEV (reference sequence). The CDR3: CASSSIAPSSYNEQFF. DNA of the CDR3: TGTGCCAGCAGTTCAATAGCGCCGAGCTCCTACAATGAGCAGTTCTTC.

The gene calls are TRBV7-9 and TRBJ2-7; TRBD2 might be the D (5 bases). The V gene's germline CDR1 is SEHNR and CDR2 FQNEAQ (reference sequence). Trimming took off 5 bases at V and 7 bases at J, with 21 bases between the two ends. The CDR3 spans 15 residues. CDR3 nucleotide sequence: TGTGCCAGCAGCCCCGGAGGATTGCTCTGGAAGGAGCAGTACTTC. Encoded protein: CASSPGGLLWKEQYF.

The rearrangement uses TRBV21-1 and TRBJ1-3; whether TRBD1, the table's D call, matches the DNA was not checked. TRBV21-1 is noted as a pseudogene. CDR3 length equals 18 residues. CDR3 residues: CASTRGRYTGGPGNTIYF. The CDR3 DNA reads TGTGCCAGCACACGAGGCCGATACACAGGGGGGCCTGGAAACACCATATATTTT.

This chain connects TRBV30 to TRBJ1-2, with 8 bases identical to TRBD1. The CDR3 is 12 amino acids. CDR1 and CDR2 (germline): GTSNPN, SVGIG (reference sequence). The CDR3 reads CAWDRNNYGYTF. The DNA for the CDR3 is TGTGCATGGGACAGGAACAACTATGGCTACACCTTC.